The rows below give T cell receptor beta chains drawn from one sample of a study of T cells after yellow fever vaccination. TCRdb itself ran the 5' RACE reads through MiXCR, one entry per CDR3 protein. The table records 360,000 or so distinct CDR3 sequences, more than 9% of them present only once. The material sequenced was PBMCs, taken on the day of the first yellow fever vaccination. All receptors derive from a man aged 18 to 30 who received the YFV17D yellow fever vaccine. Each CDR3 is given with its conserved first and last residue. The D gene is left open where the match is weak. Clone size is shown for a subset of rows, as once, few, many or a class of expanded clone.

v_gene: TRBV7-9
d_gene: TRBD2
j_gene: TRBJ2-1
len: 16
abundance: few
CDR3aa: CASSPLAGPSYNEQFF
CDR3nt: TGTGCCAGCAGCCCACTAGCGGGGCCTTCCTACAATGAGCAGTTCTTC

v_gene: TRBV6-2/TRBV6-3
d_gene: -
j_gene: TRBJ2-7
len: 15
abundance: many
CDR3aa: CASTHLRTVNYEQYF
CDR3nt: TGTGCCAGCACCCATCTTCGGACGGTGAACTACGAGCAGTACTTC

v_gene: TRBV27
d_gene: -
j_gene: TRBJ2-5
len: 12
abundance: many
CDR3aa: CASKSLGETQYF
CDR3nt: TGTGCCAGCAAATCATTAGGAGAGACCCAGTACTTC

v_gene: TRBV7-8
d_gene: TRBD1
j_gene: TRBJ2-7
len: 13
abundance: -
CDR3aa: CASSFGTGYEQYF
CDR3nt: TGTGCCAGCAGCTTTGGGACAGGGTACGAGCAGTACTTC

v_gene: TRBV4-3
d_gene: -
j_gene: TRBJ1-3
len: 14
abundance: once
CDR3aa: CASSQDQLGSTIYF
CDR3nt: TGCGCCAGCAGCCAAGATCAGCTAGGAAGCACCATATATTTT

v_gene: TRBV5-1
d_gene: TRBD1
j_gene: TRBJ2-1
len: 17
abundance: -
CDR3aa: CASSLGDREYRSNEQFF
CDR3nt: TGCGCCAGCAGCTTGGGGGACAGGGAATACCGTTCGAATGAGCAGTTCTTC

v_gene: TRBV21-1
d_gene: -
j_gene: TRBJ2-7
len: 11
abundance: few
CDR3aa: CASTKQNEQYF
CDR3nt: TGTGCCAGCACCAAGCAGAACGAGCAGTACTTC

v_gene: TRBV15
d_gene: -
j_gene: TRBJ1-5
len: 12
abundance: -
CDR3aa: CATSRVNQPQHF
CDR3nt: TGTGCCACCAGCAGAGTGAATCAGCCCCAGCATTTT

v_gene: TRBV4-2
d_gene: TRBD2
j_gene: TRBJ2-3
len: 16
abundance: many
CDR3aa: CASSKGTSGDTDTQYF
CDR3nt: TGTGCCAGCAGCAAAGGAACTAGCGGGGACACAGATACGCAGTATTTT

v_gene: TRBV12-3/TRBV12-4
d_gene: -
j_gene: TRBJ1-1
len: 14
abundance: -
CDR3aa: CASTRKGVNTEAFF
CDR3nt: TGTGCCAGCACCCGTAAAGGGGTGAACACTGAAGCTTTCTTT